This T cell receptor (beta chain) originates from a study of Graves' ophthalmopathy and Graves' hyperthyroidism. Notes on the study in general: Ophthalmopathy progression prediction by the model yielded a sensitivity of 55% to 71% and a specificity of just over 72%.

From RNA, the CDR3 regions of TCR beta chains were amplified and sequenced. Second-round multiplex PCR came after a first-round RT-PCR that employed HTBI primers. MiXCR, run by TCRdb on the multiplex PCR reads, gives a single entry per CDR3 protein. The profile shows 400,000 to 500,000 distinct CDR3 sequences, around 20% of them singletons. Note on this clonotype: Its matching antigen is unknown. The junction differs from germline at one of its ends, possibly a read error.

Per the germline V gene, CDR1 is MNHEY and CDR2 is SVGEGT. The CDR3 runs to 18 residues. Newly diagnosed, the hyperthyroidism patients had under 2 months' duration and were aged 18 to 65. Clinical symptoms, serum thyroxine, TRAb, thyroid ultrasound and orbital computed tomography formed the basis of diagnosis. The source is a woman in her late teens or twenties with stable Graves' hyperthyroidism. This chain joins TRBV6-2 or TRBV6-3 and TRBJ2-4; tentative D call: TRBD2 (5 bases). The sequenced sample was peripheral blood. The CDR3 loop is CASSYSTRTPLAKNIKYF. As DNA, the CDR3 is TGTGCCAGCAGTTACTCGACGAGGACCCCTCTAGCCAAAAACATTAAGTACTTC.